This T cell receptor beta chain derives from a study of T-cell reconstitution after alpha-beta-depleted transplantation in children. General study results and limits: Recipient T cells and thymic progenitors that survived gave rise to the high TCRbeta diversity observed at day 60 in some patients. Where alpha-beta T cells came from about two months after transplant was reportedly several hundred expanded graft clones. T-cell numbers and diversity, one year after transplant, stemmed largely from T cells that were newly produced.

This clonotype appeared many times. Its antigen is not identified. Unique molecular identifiers were incorporated into the prepared TCRbeta library. One entry per CDR3 protein, called by TCRdb with MiXCR from the PCR reads. The sample lists hundreds of thousands of distinct CDR3 sequences, roughly 8.2% occurring once. The CDR3 has 15 amino acids. Germline assignment: CDR1 DFQATT and CDR2 SNEGSKA (reference sequence). Trimming removed 5 bases at V and 6 bases at J, with 22 bases between. This chain connects TRBV20-1 to TRBJ1-2; D might be TRBD1 (6 bases). The receptor was isolated from a male patient aged 10-17 years who had a stem cell transplant for acute lymphoblastic leukemia, so the T cells may come from the graft donor. Sequenced material: PBMCs, mostly from graft donor cells, taken 180 days after TCRalphabeta/CD19-depleted stem cell transplant. CDR3 sequence reads: CSAFHPYLTGNGYTF. The CDR3 DNA reads TGCAGTGCTTTCCACCCATATCTTACAGGGAATGGCTACACCTTC.